The 5 T cell receptor beta chains given below trace back to one sample, sequenced in a study of cytomegalovirus exposure and HLA in healthy donors. Vbeta (60) and Jbeta (13) primers were used in the PCR. Assay: immunoSEQ multiplex PCR; the TCRdb copy retains only in-frame clones and omits some. Among more than 95,000 clones, 78% were seen once, and the ten largest hold 11%. Sequenced input: PBMCs. These receptors were taken from a man aged 25-40 years in good health and CMV-seropositive.

The genes are TRBV11-2 and TRBJ1-4; maybe TRBD1 (6 bases). V dropped 2 bases and J dropped 7 bases, with 20 bases sitting between them. Germline V gene lookup returns CDR1 SGHAT and CDR2 FQNNGV. The CDR3 has 17 amino acids. The CDR3 reads CASSLRRQDSNGEKLFF. The DNA of the CDR3 is TGTGCCAGCAGCTTAAGAAGACAGGACTCGAACGGTGAAAAACTGTTTTTT.

This rearrangement joins TRBV6-1 to TRBJ2-2; D unclear. V was trimmed by 6 bases and J by 5 bases, leaving 10 bases between them. Per germline, CDR1 MNHNS and CDR2 SASEGT. The CDR3 totals 13 residues. The CDR3 is CASSGLRTGELFF. CDR3 DNA sequence: TGTGCCAGCAGCGGGTTGAGGACCGGGGAGCTGTTTTTT.

The chain couples TRBV4-1 to TRBJ1-1; D not certain. Trimming took 1 base from V and 3 from J, leaving 12 bases between them. Germline CDR1 and CDR2: MGHRA and YSYEKL. The CDR3 contains 15 residues. This CDR3 reads CASSQVASGDTEAFF. The CDR3 coding sequence is TGCGCCAGCAGCCAAGTCGCGTCGGGTGACACTGAAGCTTTCTTT.

This clone was picked up a small number of times. CDR3 bases: TGTGCCATCAGTGAGTCGCGGACTAGCGGGTTCTACAATGAGCAGTTCTTC. This codes for CAISESRTSGFYNEQFF. The J gene is TRBJ2-1, the V gene TRBV10-3, with 11 bases that match TRBD2. Germline V gene lookup returns CDR1 ENHRY and CDR2 SYGVKD. With 0 bases clipped from V and 3 bases from J, the junction kept 4 bases outside the gene matches. This CDR3 is built from 17 residues.

The J gene is TRBJ2-5, the V gene TRBV29-1, with 7 bases fitting TRBD1. The CDR3 consists of 14 residues. V lost 8 bases and J lost 2; bases outside the gene matches: 11. Germline values: CDR1 SQVTM, CDR2 ANQGSEA. Here the CDR3 reads CSSEVNRGQETQYF. Written as DNA, the CDR3 is TGCAGCTCCGAAGTGAACAGGGGTCAAGAGACCCAGTACTTC. Looking up the rest from reference TRBV29-1 and TRBJ2-5 gives the full variable domain: SAVISQKPSRDICQRGTSLTIQCQVDSQVTMMFWYRQQPGQSLTLIATANQGSEATYESGFVIDKFPISRPNLTFSTLTVSNMSPEDSSIYLCSSEVNRGQETQYFGPGTRLLVL.